This T cell receptor beta chain stems from a study of memory CD4+ T cells and cytomegalovirus serostatus. The V gene's germline CDR1 is LGHNA and CDR2 YSLEER. The CDR3 loop spans 17 amino acids. Findings of the study overall: Of under 200 reported CMV TCRbeta sequences, about 67 were found in memory CD4+ repertoires. The CMV-associated TCR signature appears largely within the CD4+ memory repertoire. Repertoires predicted CMV serostatus with median bootstrapped AUC of approximately 0.94.

Single viable CD3+CD4+CD8-CD45RO+ cells were sorted as the memory CD4+ T cells. Donors' CMV status reflects serum IgG against pp150, pp28, p38, p52. The sample holds a few counts of this clone. Antigen unknown. The junction differs from germline at one of its ends, possibly a read error. Sequencing was performed with immunoSEQ multiplex PCR; in TCRdb, only in-frame clones are kept and a portion is missing. This sample has about 75,000 clones, with around 78% found just once. This clonotype was sampled from an adult in good health and CMV-seropositive. The sample was memory CD4+ T cells from blood. V gene TRBV4-3 combines with J gene TRBJ2-1; TRBD2 matches 8 bases. The CDR3 DNA follows: TGCGCCAGCAGCCAAGATAGGGGACTAGGCTCCAACAATGAGCAGTTCTTC. Residues: CASSQDRGLGSNNEQFF.